The present T cell receptor (beta chain) was sequenced within a study of T cells expressing NK-cell markers. Study context: Each TCR beta repertoire originated in sorted T cells that were CD3+CD56+NKG2C+, CD3+CD56+NKG2C- or CD3+CD56-NKG2C+.

Turning to this clonotype: Its antigen is currently unknown.

The study's findings and limits: NKG2C+ dominant clonotype frequencies in 6 or 7 donors were roughly 1.0-7.5% of CD8+ T cells.

The CDR3 consists of 13 residues. Germline V gives CDR1 LNHNV, CDR2 YYDKDF (reference sequence). TCRdb reprocessed the 5' RACE reads, with one entry per CDR3 protein and no DNA. The repertoire table contains roughly 390,000 distinct CDR3 sequences. J is TRBJ1-5 and V is TRBV15. The sequence was obtained from a woman in her 50s in good health. Sequencing input: blood T cells: a sorted CD56 or NKG2C T cell subset, CD4+ or CD8+ T cells, or bulk PBMC T cells (not recorded which). Here the CDR3 reads CATSGRDWQPQHF.